This T cell receptor beta chain was documented in a study of blood T cell repertoires in COVID-19. In the study overall: Sites in the United States, Italy and Spain provided acute and convalescent COVID-19 samples. Sources were T cells, B-cell-depleted T cells, or PBMCs; the material itself was cDNA or gDNA.

CDR1 is LGHDT and CDR2 is YNNKEL in the germline V gene (reference sequence). The CDR3 length is 13 residues. Trimming at V came to 7 bases and at J to 6 bases, leaving 7 bases not matched to a gene. Authors' data handling: It was from reference gene primer amplification that nucleated cell counts were estimated. Clones were sequenced by immunoSEQ multiplex PCR, and TCRdb holds only the in-frame ones, with some missing. V, J and clone size were drawn from that table, and D and trimming were deduced from the DNA. The sample carries some 460,000 clones, around 89% recorded once. This receptor was identified in a woman in her twenties or thirties with acute or convalescent COVID-19. The sample was peripheral blood. The chain couples TRBV3-1 (or the pseudogene TRBV3-2) to TRBJ1-2, with 8 bases identical to TRBD1. The CDR3, as DNA: TGTGCCAGCACCCCGACAGGGGTTCATGGCTACACCTTC. Its protein product is CASTPTGVHGYTF.